These 4 T cell receptor beta chains were sequenced from one sample in a study of blood T cell repertoires in COVID-19. The repertoire was sequenced with immunoSEQ multiplex PCR; TCRdb's copy has only in-frame clones and lacks some. The sample carries under 65,000 clones, 89% recorded once. Sequences were obtained from peripheral blood. The receptors shown here come from a human donor in a cohort sampled during active COVID-19.

The rearrangement joins TRBV5-4 to TRBJ2-5; tentative D call: TRBD2 (7 bases). CDR1 is SGHNT and CDR2 is YYREEE in the germline V gene (reference sequence). There are 13 residues in the CDR3. Trimming shortened V by 4 bases and J by 5 bases, and 12 bases separated the two germline ends. In DNA form, the CDR3 reads TGTGCCAGCAGCGAAGGGGGGGCGGAGACCCAGTACTTC. Protein: CASSEGGAETQYF.

The chain is built from TRBV5-4 and TRBJ1-2; 9 nucleotides agree with TRBD1. The CDR3 is 20 residues long. The V gene end was trimmed by 4 bases and the J gene end by 3 bases; junction bases not matched to a gene: 22. Germline V gene lookup returns CDR1 SGHNT and CDR2 YYREEE (reference sequence). The CDR3 bases are TGTGCCAGCAGCCTCAGAAGTTTCCGGGACAGGGAGAAGGCCTACTATGGCTACACCTTC. Translated: CASSLRSFRDREKAYYGYTF.

This rearrangement joins TRBV7-6 to TRBJ2-7, with TRBD2 identical over 7 bases. Germline loops: CDR1 SGHVS, CDR2 FNYEAQ. Trimming removed 1 base from V and 4 bases from J; junction bases left unmatched: 7. The CDR3 loop spans 15 amino acids. CDR3 amino acids: CASSLGGLPAYEQYF. CDR3 in DNA: TGTGCCAGCAGCTTAGGGGGACTACCCGCTTACGAGCAGTACTTC. The whole variable domain, filled in from reference TRBV7-6 and TRBJ2-7, reads GAGVSQSPRYKVTKRGQDVALRCDPISGHVSLYWYRQALGQGPEFLTYFNYEAQQDKSGLPNDRFSAERPEGSISTLTIQRTEQRDSAMYRCASSLGGLPAYEQYFGPGTRLTVT.

The J gene is TRBJ1-5, the V gene TRBV6-5; a weak D match, TRBD1 (6 bases). The CDR3 has 14 amino acids. Germline lookup yields CDR1 MNHEY and CDR2 SVGAGI. V was shortened by 7 bases and J by 4 bases, with 14 bases between the two germline ends. Here the CDR3 DNA reads TGTGCCAGCAAGTGGGCAGGGGAAAATCAGCCCCAGCATTTT. Its translation: CASKWAGENQPQHF.